Below are 24 T cell receptor beta chains sequenced from a single sample in a study of spatial heterogeneity in lung cancer. Described time point: blood at routine non-recurrence follow-up after resection. TCRdb re-called the 5' RACE reads through MiXCR, storing one row per CDR3 protein. This repertoire shows 3,500 to 4,500 distinct CDR3 sequences, about 26% found once; its top ten account for 4.5% to 7%. The starting material was PBMCs, obtained at follow-up. The source of these receptors is a male donor with early-stage non-small cell lung cancer.

This clonotype is labeled medium-sized. The genes are TRBV24-1 and TRBJ2-1, with TRBD2 matching 9 bases. CDR1 KGHDR and CDR2 SFDVKD come from the germline V gene. V gave up 5 bases and J gave up 8 bases; unmatched junction bases: 12. The CDR3 length is 16 residues. The CDR3 region has the DNA TGTGCCACCAGTGTCTCCCCTAGCGGGGAGCGTCATGAGCAGTTCTTC. Protein sequence: CATSVSPSGERHEQFF.

The chain carries TRBV2 and TRBJ1-4, with 9 nucleotides matching TRBD1. The CDR3 loop spans 13 amino acids. The J segment lost 6 bases and the V segment lost 8 bases, leaving 4 bases of the junction unmatched. The V gene's germline CDR1 is SNHLY and CDR2 FYNNEI. The CDR3 spells CASLDRGDEKLFF. The DNA of the CDR3 is TGTGCCAGCCTTGACAGGGGGGATGAAAAACTGTTTTTT.

By its share, this clonotype is medium-sized. The chain recombines TRBV19 with TRBJ2-7; the D gene is possibly TRBD1 (5 bases). The CDR3 covers 11 residues. V was pared by 4 bases and J by 5 bases, with 6 bases between. The germline V gene encodes CDR1 LNHDA and CDR2 SQIVND (reference sequence). CDR3 DNA sequence: TGTGCCAGTAGTACAGGGAACGAGCAGTACTTC. Amino acids: CASSTGNEQYF.

A remark on this clonotype: Germline is not matched at one junction end, which may reflect a read error. This rearrangement joins TRBV12-5 to TRBJ2-1; no firm D call. This CDR3 is built from 11 residues. Per germline, CDR1 LGHNT and CDR2 FRNRAP. Written as DNA, the CDR3 is TGTGCTAGTGGTTTGTGGCGGTCTACCGACTTC. Residues: CASGLWRSTDF.

Within the sample, this clonotype is medium-sized. V usage is TRBV11-1 and J usage is TRBJ2-3, with TRBD2 identical over 11 bases. The germline CDR1 and CDR2 sequences are SGHAT and FQDESV (reference sequence). J was trimmed by 1 base and V by 2 bases; bases with no gene match: 5. CDR3 length: 17 amino acids. CDR3 amino acids: CASSLLAGGPGTDTQYF. The CDR3 DNA reads TGTGCCAGCAGCTTATTAGCGGGAGGGCCGGGCACAGATACGCAGTATTTT.

This chain connects TRBV5-6 to TRBJ1-6, with D perhaps matching TRBD1 (5 bases). V lost 3 bases and J lost 9, with 16 bases in between. The length of the CDR3 is 15 residues. Germline assignment: CDR1 SGHDT and CDR2 YYEEEE. The CDR3 bases are TGTGCCAGCAGCTCCTTTCAGGGAATGGGTTCACCCCTCCACTTT. Its protein is CASSSFQGMGSPLHF.

This chain joins TRBV4-3 and TRBJ2-1; D might be TRBD2 (5 bases). V was shortened by 1 base and J by 10 bases, with 14 bases between the two germline ends. Germline V lookup: CDR1 LGHNA, CDR2 YSLEER. This CDR3 spans 14 amino acids. The CDR3: CASSQGLDSPEQFF. The CDR3 DNA sequence: TGCGCCAGCAGCCAAGGTCTGGACTCCCCAGAGCAGTTCTTC.

Only a few counts were recorded for this clonotype. V gene TRBV19 combines with J gene TRBJ1-2, with 7 bases aligning to TRBD1. V trimming: 6 bases; J trimming: 8 bases; junction bases outside the gene matches: 3. This CDR3 has 11 amino acids. Germline values: CDR1 LNHDA, CDR2 SQIVND (reference sequence). The CDR3 DNA follows: TGTGCCAGTAGACAGGGGTTCGGCTACACCTTC. Translating it yields CASRQGFGYTF.

Within the sample, this clonotype is medium-sized. CDR3 sequence: CASSSPGQGTDEQFF. The CDR3 DNA reads as TGTGCCAGCAGCAGTCCGGGACAGGGTACGGATGAGCAGTTCTTC. The chain uses TRBV12-3 or TRBV12-4 and TRBJ2-1; 9 positions match TRBD1. CDR3 length: 15 amino acids. The trim removed 6 bases at V and 8 bases at J, leaving 11 bases unmatched.

The rearrangement uses TRBV6-2 or TRBV6-3 and TRBJ2-1; TRBD1 agrees at 7 bases. The trim removed 6 bases at V and 8 bases at J, leaving 13 bases unmatched. Germline V gene data show CDR1 as MNHEY and CDR2 as SVGEGT. CDR3 length equals 15 residues. In nucleotides, the CDR3 is TGTGCCAGCAGCTTCTTGATACAGGGGATGGATGAGCAGTTCTTC. This codes for CASSFLIQGMDEQFF.

This chain joins TRBV20-1 and TRBJ2-3, with 10 bases identical to TRBD2. CDR3 size: 17 residues. Germline CDR1 and CDR2: DFQATT and SNEGSKA (reference sequence). V gave up 5 bases and J gave up 0 bases; unmatched junction bases: 11. The CDR3 nucleotides read TGCAGTGCTCCCTCGGGTAGCGGGAGGTATAGCACAGATACGCAGTATTTT. Protein product: CSAPSGSGRYSTDTQYF.

This clonotype is judged large. This rearrangement joins TRBV10-3 to TRBJ2-7, with a weak D call TRBD2 (6 bases). Between the trimmed V and J ends, which lost 4 bases and 3 bases, there was a span of 10 bases. Germline CDR1 ENHRY, CDR2 SYGVKD. The CDR3 spans 13 residues. The CDR3 spells CAISVEGHYEQYF. DNA of the CDR3: TGTGCCATCAGTGTGGAGGGCCACTACGAGCAGTACTTC.

This clonotype has more than one count but fewer than ten. This chain connects TRBV19 to TRBJ2-5; the match to TRBD1 covers 8 bases. The CDR3 spans 15 residues. With V trimmed by 5 bases and J by 4 bases, 9 bases remained unmatched. The germline gives CDR1 LNHDA, CDR2 SQIVND (reference sequence). The CDR3: CASSPRRQGRETQYF. CDR3 nucleotides: TGTGCCAGTAGTCCCCGACGACAGGGGAGAGAGACCCAGTACTTC.

This chain links TRBV29-1 with TRBJ2-2; possibly TRBD1 or TRBD2 for D (5 bases each). There are 16 residues in the CDR3. CDR1 SQVTM and CDR2 ANQGSEA come from the germline V gene. With 6 bases removed from V and 5 bases from J, the gap between germline ends came to 22 bases. DNA of the CDR3: TGCAGCGTAGATACCGGGACCCACATCGGGACCGGGGAGCTGTTTTTT. As protein: CSVDTGTHIGTGELFF.

By share, this clonotype ranks as medium-sized. The chain has TRBV20-1 and TRBJ2-1; D possibly corresponds to TRBD1 (6 bases). This CDR3 spans 15 amino acids. V was cut by 3 bases and J by 2 bases, with 14 bases left in between. Germline loops: CDR1 DFQATT, CDR2 SNEGSKA (reference sequence). CDR3 DNA: TGCAGTGCTAGTGGCAGGGGTGTCGCCTACAATGAGCAGTTCTTC. It yields the protein CSASGRGVAYNEQFF.

This chain uses TRBV3-1 with TRBJ1-5; 7 bases fit TRBD1. J lost 4 bases, V lost 6 bases, and 15 bases had no gene match. The length of the CDR3 is 17 residues. The germline V gene encodes CDR1 LGHDT and CDR2 YNNKEL (reference sequence). The CDR3 bases are TGTGCCAGCAGTTTTGGTGTCGGACAGGCAACGAATCAGCCCCAGCATTTT. Translated: CASSFGVGQATNQPQHF.

By proportion, this clonotype is medium-sized. This chain uses TRBV24-1 with TRBJ2-1; possible D gene TRBD2, 5 bases. The CDR3 spans 15 residues. The germline V gene encodes CDR1 KGHDR and CDR2 SFDVKD. The V end was cut by 7 bases, the J end by 0 bases, with 12 bases between. The CDR3 reads CATRGRGVSYNEQFF. The CDR3 region has the DNA TGTGCCACCAGGGGCCGGGGAGTCTCCTACAATGAGCAGTTCTTC.

Sample share makes this clonotype medium-sized. This rearrangement joins TRBV4-3 to TRBJ2-6; 7 bases align to TRBD1. Germline loops: CDR1 LGHNA, CDR2 YSLEER. V was clipped by 0 bases and J by 0 bases; unmatched bases: 8. This CDR3 contains 19 residues. CDR3: CASSQDLGTASSGANVLTF. The CDR3 coding sequence is TGCGCCAGCAGCCAAGATTTGGGGACAGCCAGCTCTGGGGCCAACGTCCTGACTTTC.

This clonotype is medium-sized (0.01 to 0.1%) in the sample. The chain has TRBV19 and TRBJ2-1, with TRBD1 identical over 9 bases. Germline V gene sequence: CDR1 LNHDA, CDR2 SQIVND (reference sequence). V was pared by 8 bases and J by 6 bases, with 11 bases of the junction left unmatched. The CDR3 sequence is 15 residues long. The chain's CDR3 is CASSLQGAVFNEQFF. For the CDR3, the DNA is TGTGCCAGTTCCCTACAGGGGGCGGTTTTCAATGAGCAGTTCTTC.

The chain links TRBV24-1 to TRBJ2-1, with 12 nucleotides matching TRBD2. The CDR3 contains 19 residues. Losses at the gene ends were 4 bases for V and 9 bases for J; bases not matched to a gene: 18. Germline CDR1 and CDR2: KGHDR and SFDVKD. CDR3 bases: TGTGCCACCAGTGAGGCGGCTGGATCTAGCGGGAGGGCCACGGGTGAGCAGTTCTTC. Translating gives CATSEAAGSSGRATGEQFF.

The V call is TRBV20-1, the J call TRBJ1-2, with D perhaps matching TRBD1 (5 bases). V was clipped by 3 bases and J by 6 bases, with 11 bases between them. The germline V gene encodes CDR1 DFQATT and CDR2 SNEGSKA (reference sequence). This CDR3 is 12 amino acids long. Written as DNA, the CDR3 is TGCAGTGCTAGTGGCCTGGGGGATGGCTACACCTTC. Protein: CSASGLGDGYTF.

The chain carries TRBV28 and TRBJ2-7, with TRBD1 as a possible D gene (6 bases). Germline loops: CDR1 MDHEN, CDR2 SYDVKM. The CDR3 length is 12 residues. V lost 7 bases and J lost 4, with 11 bases in between. The CDR3, as DNA: TGTGCCAGCAACCTAGGGGGTTACGAGCAGTACTTC. It is translated as CASNLGGYEQYF.

By share of the sample, this clonotype is medium-sized. The chain joins TRBV7-9 to TRBJ2-5; D might be TRBD1 or TRBD2, each matching 5 bases. Trimming stripped 0 bases from V and 5 bases from J, with 16 bases between. Germline-derived CDR1 and CDR2 are SEHNR and FQNEAQ (reference sequence). This CDR3 comprises 16 residues. Written as DNA, the CDR3 is TGTGCCAGCAGCTTAGCGGCGTGGGGGAATCGGGAGACCCAGTACTTC. Translation gives CASSLAAWGNRETQYF.

This rearrangement joins TRBV7-8 to TRBJ1-1; D is unclear. Germline V lookup: CDR1 SGHVS, CDR2 FQNEAQ. The CDR3 totals 18 residues. Trimming stripped 1 base from V and 0 bases from J, with 18 bases between. The CDR3 nucleotides read TGTGCCAGCAGCTTAGAACGCAGGTGGGGAGTAGTGAACACTGAAGCTTTCTTT. Translated, it gives CASSLERRWGVVNTEAFF.